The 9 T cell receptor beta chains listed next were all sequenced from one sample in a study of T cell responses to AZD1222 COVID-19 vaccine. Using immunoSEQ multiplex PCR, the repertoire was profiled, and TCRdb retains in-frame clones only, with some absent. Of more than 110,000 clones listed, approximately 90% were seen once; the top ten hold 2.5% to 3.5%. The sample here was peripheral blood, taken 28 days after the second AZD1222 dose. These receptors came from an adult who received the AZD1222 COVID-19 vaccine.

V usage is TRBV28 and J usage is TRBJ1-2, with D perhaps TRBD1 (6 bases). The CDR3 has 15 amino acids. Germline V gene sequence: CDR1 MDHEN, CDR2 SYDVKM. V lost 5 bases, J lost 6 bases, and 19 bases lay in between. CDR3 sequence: CASSVTTGKGDGYTF. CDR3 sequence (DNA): TGTGCCAGCAGTGTCACAACAGGGAAGGGGGATGGCTACACCTTC.

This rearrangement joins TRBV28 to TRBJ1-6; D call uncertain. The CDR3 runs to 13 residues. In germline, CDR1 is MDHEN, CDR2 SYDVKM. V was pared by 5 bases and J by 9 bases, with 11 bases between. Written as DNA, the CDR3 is TGTGCCAGCAGTGAATACAGTGGTTCACCCCTCCACTTT. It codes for CASSEYSGSPLHF.

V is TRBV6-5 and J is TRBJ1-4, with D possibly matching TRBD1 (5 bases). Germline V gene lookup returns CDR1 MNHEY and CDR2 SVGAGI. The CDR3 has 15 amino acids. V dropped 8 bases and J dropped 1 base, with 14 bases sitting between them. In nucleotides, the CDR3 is TGTGCCAGCGGGTTCTTCCAGGGAACTAATGAAAAACTGTTTTTT. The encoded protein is CASGFFQGTNEKLFF.

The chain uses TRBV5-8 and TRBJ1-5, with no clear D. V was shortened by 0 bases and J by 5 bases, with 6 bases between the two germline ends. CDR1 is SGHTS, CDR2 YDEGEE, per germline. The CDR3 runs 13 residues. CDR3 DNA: TGTGCCAGCAGCTTGGGCCAAGATCAGCCCCAGCATTTT. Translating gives CASSLGQDQPQHF.

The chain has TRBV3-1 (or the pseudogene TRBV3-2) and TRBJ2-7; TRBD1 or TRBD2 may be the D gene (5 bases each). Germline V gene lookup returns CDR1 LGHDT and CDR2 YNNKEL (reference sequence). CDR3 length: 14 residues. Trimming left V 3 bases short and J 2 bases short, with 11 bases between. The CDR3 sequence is CASSQHQGAYEQYF. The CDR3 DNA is TGTGCCAGCAGCCAGCACCAGGGAGCCTACGAGCAGTACTTC.

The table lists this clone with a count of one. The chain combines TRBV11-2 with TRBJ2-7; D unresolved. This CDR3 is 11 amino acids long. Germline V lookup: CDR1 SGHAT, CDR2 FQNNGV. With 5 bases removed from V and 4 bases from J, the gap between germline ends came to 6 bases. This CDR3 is CASSKNYEQYF. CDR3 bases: TGTGCCAGCAGCAAAAATTACGAGCAGTACTTC.

DNA for the CDR3: TGTGCCTGGAGCCACCCTTACGAGCAGTACTTC. The encoded protein is CAWSHPYEQYF. The J gene is TRBJ2-7, the V gene TRBV30; the D is unclear. The CDR3 totals 11 residues. From germline, CDR1 is GTSNPN and CDR2 SVGIG (reference sequence). Trimming pared 3 bases from V and 4 bases from J, leaving 7 bases between.

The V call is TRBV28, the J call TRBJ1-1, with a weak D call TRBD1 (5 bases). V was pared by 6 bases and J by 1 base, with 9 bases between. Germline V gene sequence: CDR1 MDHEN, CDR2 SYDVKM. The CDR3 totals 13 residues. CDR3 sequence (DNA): TGTGCCAGCAGCATGACAGAGAACACTGAAGCTTTCTTT. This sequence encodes CASSMTENTEAFF.

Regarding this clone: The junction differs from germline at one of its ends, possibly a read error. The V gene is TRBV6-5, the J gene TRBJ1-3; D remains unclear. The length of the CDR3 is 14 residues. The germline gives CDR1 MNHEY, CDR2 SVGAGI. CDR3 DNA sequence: TGTGCCAGCAGTTCCCCGACTCTTGGAGACACCATATATTTT. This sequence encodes CASSSPTLGDTIYF.